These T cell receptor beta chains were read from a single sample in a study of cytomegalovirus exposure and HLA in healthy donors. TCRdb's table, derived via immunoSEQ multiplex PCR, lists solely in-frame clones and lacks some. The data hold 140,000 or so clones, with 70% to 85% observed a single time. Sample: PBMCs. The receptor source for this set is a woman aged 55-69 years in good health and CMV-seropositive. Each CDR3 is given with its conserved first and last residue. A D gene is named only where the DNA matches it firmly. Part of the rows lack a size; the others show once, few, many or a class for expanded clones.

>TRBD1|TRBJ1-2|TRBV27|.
TGTGCCAGCAGTCTCTACCGGGACAGGGGTGGCTACACCTTC
CASSLYRDRGGYTF
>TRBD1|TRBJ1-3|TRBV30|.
TGTGCCTTCGGGACAGGGACCACCCTTGGCTTTTCTGGAAACACCATATATTTT
CAFGTGTTLGFSGNTIYF
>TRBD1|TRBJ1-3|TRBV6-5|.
TGTGCCAGCAGTCGGACAGGCGCAGGAAACACCATATATTTT
CASSRTGAGNTIYF
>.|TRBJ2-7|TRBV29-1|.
TGCAGCGTTGAAGATCCCGGAGCCTACGAGCAGTACTTC
CSVEDPGAYEQYF
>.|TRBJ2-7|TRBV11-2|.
TGTGCCAGCAGCCGACTGGACAGAACCTACGAGCAGTACTTC
CASSRLDRTYEQYF
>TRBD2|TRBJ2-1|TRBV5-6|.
TGTGCCAGCAGCTTGCCCGCTGGAGTAGCGGGAAACAATGAGCAGTTCTTC
CASSLPAGVAGNNEQFF
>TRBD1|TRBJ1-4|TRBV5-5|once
TGTGCCAGCAGCTTGGGTGACAGGGAGAATGAAAAACTGTTTTTT
CASSLGDRENEKLFF
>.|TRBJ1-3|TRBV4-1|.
TGCGCCAGCAGCCCCTTCGACAGGTATGGAAACACCATATATTTT
CASSPFDRYGNTIYF
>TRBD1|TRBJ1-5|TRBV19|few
TGTGCCAGTAGTTCGTGGACAGGGGACCAGCCCCAGCATTTT
CASSSWTGDQPQHF
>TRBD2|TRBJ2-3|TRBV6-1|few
TGTGCCAGCGAGACTAGCCTGTCCACAGATACGCAGTATTTT
CASETSLSTDTQYF
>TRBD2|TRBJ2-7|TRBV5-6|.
TGTGCCAGCAGCTCTAGCGGGAGGCGGATCGAGCAGTACTTC
CASSSSGRRIEQYF
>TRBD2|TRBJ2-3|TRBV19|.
TGTGCCAGTAGTAGGACTAGCGGGATATCTAGCACAGATACGCAGTATTTT
CASSRTSGISSTDTQYF
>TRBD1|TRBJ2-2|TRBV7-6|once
TGTGCCAGCAGCTTAGCGCTAACCGGGACAGGGGATAGTTGGACCGGGGAGCTGTTTTTT
CASSLALTGTGDSWTGELFF
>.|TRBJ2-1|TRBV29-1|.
TGCAGCGTTGCATTTAGGCTAGCGAGCCACAATGAGCAGTTCTTC
CSVAFRLASHNEQFF
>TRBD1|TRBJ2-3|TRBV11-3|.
TGTGCCAGCAGCCGCAGACAGGGGAGCACAGATACGCAGTATTTT
CASSRRQGSTDTQYF
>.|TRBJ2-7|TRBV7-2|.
TGTGCCAGCAGCCGATCCGGACCCCAGGGCGAGCAGTACTTC
CASSRSGPQGEQYF
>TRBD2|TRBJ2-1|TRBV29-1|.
TGCAGCGGGACCCTACTAGCGGGAGTTCATGAGCAGTTCTTC
CSGTLLAGVHEQFF
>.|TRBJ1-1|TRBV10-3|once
TGTGCCATCAGTGATGCGGTAAACACTGAAGCTTTCTTT
CAISDAVNTEAFF
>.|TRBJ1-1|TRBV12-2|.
TGTGCAAGTCGCTTAAACGAGGGGAACACTGAAGCTTTCTTT
CASRLNEGNTEAFF
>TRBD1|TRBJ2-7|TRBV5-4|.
TGTGCCAGCAGCCCCGGGACAGCAACCTACGAGCAGTACTTC
CASSPGTATYEQYF
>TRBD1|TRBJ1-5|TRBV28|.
TGTGCCAGCAGGGTAACAGGGGTGTTCCAGCCCCAGCATTTT
CASRVTGVFQPQHF
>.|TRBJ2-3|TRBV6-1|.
TGTGCCAGCAGTGACGACGGGGGACTTTCAGATACGCAGTATTTT
CASSDDGGLSDTQYF
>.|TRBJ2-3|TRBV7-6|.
TGTGCCAGCAGCTTAGTCCCAGTCACAGATACGCAGTATTTT
CASSLVPVTDTQYF
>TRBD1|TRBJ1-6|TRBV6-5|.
TGTGCCAGCAGTCTATTACAGGGGTACGGGACACCCCTCCACTTT
CASSLLQGYGTPLHF
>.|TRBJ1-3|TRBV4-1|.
TGCGCCAGCAGCCACCCCCGCGGGAGGTCCTCTGGAAACACCATATATTTT
CASSHPRGRSSGNTIYF
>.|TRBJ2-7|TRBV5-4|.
TGTGCCAGCAGCCCCGGGGGGCCCGAGCAGTACTTC
CASSPGGPEQYF
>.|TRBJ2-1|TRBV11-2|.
TGTGCCAGCAGCTCGGAGTACGGCAATGAGCAGTTCTTC
CASSSEYGNEQFF
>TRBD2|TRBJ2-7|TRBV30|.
TGTGCCTTTTCTCCGGGACTAGCGTACGAGCAGTACTTC
CAFSPGLAYEQYF
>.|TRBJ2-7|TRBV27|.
TGTGCCAGCAGTTTAGGGCGGGGTACCTACGAGCAGTACTTC
CASSLGRGTYEQYF
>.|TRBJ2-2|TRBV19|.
TGTGCCAGTACCCGAGAGTTCCGGGGCACCGGGGAGCTGTTTTTT
CASTREFRGTGELFF
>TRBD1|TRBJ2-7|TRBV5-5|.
TGTGCCAGCAGCTGGACAGGGGAGGGGGCCTACGAGCAGTACTTC
CASSWTGEGAYEQYF
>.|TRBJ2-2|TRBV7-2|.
TGTGCCAGCAGCCTACTAGCTAATCATGCCGGGGAGCTGTTTTTT
CASSLLANHAGELFF
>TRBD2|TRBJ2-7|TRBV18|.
TGTGCCAGCTCACGCGCGGGAGCGCCCTACGAGCAGTACTTC
CASSRAGAPYEQYF
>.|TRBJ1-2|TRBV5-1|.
TGCGCCAGCAGCTTCCCAGGGGACCGCGCGATAAATGGCTACACCTTC
CASSFPGDRAINGYTF
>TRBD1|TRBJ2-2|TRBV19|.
TGTGCCAGTAATTCTCAGGGGGCTACCGGGGAGCTGTTTTTT
CASNSQGATGELFF
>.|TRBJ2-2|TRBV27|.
TGTGCCAGCAGCGCCACACTAAACACCGGGGAGCTGTTTTTT
CASSATLNTGELFF
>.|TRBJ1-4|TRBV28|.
TGTGCCAGCAGTTACAGGGTTGCGGAAAAACTGTTTTTT
CASSYRVAEKLFF
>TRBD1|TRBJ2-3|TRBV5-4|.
TGTGCCAGCAGCCCGGACAGGGGCTCAGATACGCAGTATTTT
CASSPDRGSDTQYF
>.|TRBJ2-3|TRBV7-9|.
TGTGCCAGCTCCCTCACAGATACGCAGTATTTT
CASSLTDTQYF
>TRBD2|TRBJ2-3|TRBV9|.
TGTGCCAGCAGCGTAGGCGGGAGTAACGCAGATACGCAGTATTTT
CASSVGGSNADTQYF
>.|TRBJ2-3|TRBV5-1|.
TGCGCCAGCAGCTTTACCGGGACTGGGACTAGCACAGATACGCAGTATTTT
CASSFTGTGTSTDTQYF
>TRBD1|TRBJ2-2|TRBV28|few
TGTGCCAGCAGGGGGACAGGCCATTACACCGGGGAGCTGTTTTTT
CASRGTGHYTGELFF
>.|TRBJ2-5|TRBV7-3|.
TGTGCCAGCAGCGCCAGCGAAGGGACCCAGTACTTC
CASSASEGTQYF
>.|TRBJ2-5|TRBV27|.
TGTGCCAGCAGCCCCCCCGGCGGGCAAGAGACCCAGTACTTC
CASSPPGGQETQYF
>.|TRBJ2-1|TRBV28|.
TGTGCCAGCAGAGAGGGGGGGCCCTACAATGAGCAGTTCTTC
CASREGGPYNEQFF
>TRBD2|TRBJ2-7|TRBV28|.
TGTGCCAGCAGTCGGACTAGCGGGAGTTCCTACGAGCAGTACTTC
CASSRTSGSSYEQYF
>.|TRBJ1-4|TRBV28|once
TGTGCCAGCAGTTTGCGGGGGCAAAGTGAAAAACTGTTTTTT
CASSLRGQSEKLFF